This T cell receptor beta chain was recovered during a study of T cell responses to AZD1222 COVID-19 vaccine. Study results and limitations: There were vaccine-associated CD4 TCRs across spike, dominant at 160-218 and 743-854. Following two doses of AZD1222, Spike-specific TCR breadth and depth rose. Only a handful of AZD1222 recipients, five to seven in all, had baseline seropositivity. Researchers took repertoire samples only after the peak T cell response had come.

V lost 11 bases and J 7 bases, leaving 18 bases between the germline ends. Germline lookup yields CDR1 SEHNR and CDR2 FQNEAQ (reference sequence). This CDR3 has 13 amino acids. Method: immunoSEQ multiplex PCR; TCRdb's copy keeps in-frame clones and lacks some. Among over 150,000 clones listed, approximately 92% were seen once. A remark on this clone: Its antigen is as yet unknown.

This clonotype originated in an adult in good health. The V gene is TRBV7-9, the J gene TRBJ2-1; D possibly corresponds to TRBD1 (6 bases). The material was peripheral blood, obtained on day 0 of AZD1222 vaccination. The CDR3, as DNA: TGTGCCGGTTCTCCGGACAGAATAAATGAGCAGTTCTTC. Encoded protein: CAGSPDRINEQFF.